These T cell receptor beta chains were read from a single sample in a study of blood T cell repertoires in COVID-19. Sequencing was performed with immunoSEQ multiplex PCR; in TCRdb, only in-frame clones are kept and a portion is missing. The sample lists some 230,000 clones, 65% to 85% seen once, with roughly 3% in the top ten. The sample was peripheral blood. These receptors were obtained from a woman younger than 45 who had recovered from COVID-19. Each CDR3 is given with its conserved first and last residue. The D gene is left open where the match is weak. Only part of the rows carry a size: once, few, many, or a class if the clone is expanded.

len: 15; v_gene: TRBV9; abundance: few; d_gene: NA; j_gene: TRBJ1-2; CDR3aa: CASSVATGPHYGYTF; CDR3nt: TGTGCCAGCAGCGTAGCCACAGGGCCTCACTATGGCTACACCTTC
len: 13; v_gene: TRBV29-1; abundance: once; d_gene: NA; j_gene: TRBJ2-3; CDR3aa: CSVQGPSPDTQYF; CDR3nt: TGCAGCGTGCAGGGCCCCTCTCCAGATACGCAGTATTTT
len: 13; v_gene: TRBV5-4; abundance: NA; d_gene: TRBD1; j_gene: TRBJ1-2; CDR3aa: CASNRDRNYGYTF; CDR3nt: TGTGCCAGCAACCGGGACAGAAACTATGGCTACACCTTC
len: 16; v_gene: TRBV28; abundance: NA; d_gene: TRBD2; j_gene: TRBJ2-2; CDR3aa: CASRRLAETLAGELFF; CDR3nt: TGTGCCAGCAGGCGACTAGCGGAGACGTTAGCCGGGGAGCTGTTTTTT
len: 18; v_gene: TRBV4-2; abundance: few; d_gene: NA; j_gene: TRBJ1-5; CDR3aa: CASSQVGAGETGNQPQHF; CDR3nt: TGTGCCAGCAGCCAAGTTGGGGCGGGGGAAACGGGCAATCAGCCCCAGCATTTT
len: 17; v_gene: TRBV27; abundance: NA; d_gene: TRBD2; j_gene: TRBJ2-7; CDR3aa: CASSLKKRTSGSYEQYF; CDR3nt: TGTGCCAGCAGTCTAAAAAAAAGGACTAGCGGGAGCTACGAGCAGTACTTC
len: 15; v_gene: TRBV5-1; abundance: few; d_gene: TRBD2; j_gene: TRBJ2-3; CDR3aa: CASSLAGGRASTQYF; CDR3nt: TGCGCCAGCAGCTTGGCGGGCGGGAGGGCCAGCACGCAGTATTTT
len: 14; v_gene: TRBV5-6; abundance: NA; d_gene: TRBD2; j_gene: TRBJ2-7; CDR3aa: CASSVGLAAYEQYF; CDR3nt: TGTGCCAGCAGCGTCGGACTAGCGGCCTACGAGCAGTACTTC
len: 15; v_gene: TRBV6-5; abundance: NA; d_gene: NA; j_gene: TRBJ2-3; CDR3aa: CASSYVGGSTDTQYF; CDR3nt: TGTGCCAGCAGTTACGTGGGCGGGTCCACAGATACGCAGTATTTT
len: 11; v_gene: TRBV28; abundance: NA; d_gene: TRBD1; j_gene: TRBJ1-2; CDR3aa: CLTGVGYGYTF; CDR3nt: TGTCTAACAGGGGTGGGCTATGGCTACACCTTC
len: 15; v_gene: TRBV5-1; abundance: many; d_gene: TRBD1; j_gene: TRBJ1-2; CDR3aa: CASSSVQGYNYGYTF; CDR3nt: TGCGCCAGCAGTTCTGTACAGGGGTATAACTATGGCTACACCTTC
len: 19; v_gene: TRBV27; abundance: once; d_gene: NA; j_gene: TRBJ2-2; CDR3aa: CASSLRGWALTLSTGELFF; CDR3nt: TGTGCCAGCAGCTTAAGGGGGTGGGCCCTGACCTTAAGCACCGGGGAGCTGTTTTTT
len: 14; v_gene: TRBV10-3; abundance: few; d_gene: TRBD1; j_gene: TRBJ1-5; CDR3aa: CAISDTGGDQPQHF; CDR3nt: TGTGCCATCAGTGATACAGGGGGCGATCAGCCCCAGCATTTT
len: 13; v_gene: TRBV18; abundance: NA; d_gene: TRBD2; j_gene: TRBJ2-7; CDR3aa: CASTFRAGGEQYF; CDR3nt: TGTGCCAGCACCTTTAGAGCGGGAGGCGAGCAGTACTTC
len: 18; v_gene: TRBV30; abundance: NA; d_gene: NA; j_gene: TRBJ1-4; CDR3aa: CAWSVYGGNRANNEKLFF; CDR3nt: TGTGCCTGGAGTGTATATGGGGGGAATAGGGCCAATAATGAAAAACTGTTTTTT
len: 19; v_gene: TRBV23-1; abundance: NA; d_gene: TRBD2; j_gene: TRBJ2-1; CDR3aa: CASSQGIPSSSGIYNEQFF; CDR3nt: TGCGCCAGCAGTCAGGGAATCCCTTCGTCTAGCGGCATTTACAATGAGCAGTTCTTC
len: 13; v_gene: TRBV6-1; abundance: once; d_gene: NA; j_gene: TRBJ2-5; CDR3aa: CASSDVRGETQYF; CDR3nt: TGTGCCAGCAGTGATGTTAGGGGGGAGACCCAGTACTTC
len: 15; v_gene: TRBV6-5; abundance: NA; d_gene: TRBD1; j_gene: TRBJ1-2; CDR3aa: CASRRGTGSNYGYTF; CDR3nt: TGTGCCAGCAGACGCGGGACAGGGAGTAACTATGGCTACACCTTC
len: 15; v_gene: TRBV4-2; abundance: NA; d_gene: NA; j_gene: TRBJ1-6; CDR3aa: CASSPRGADNSPLHF; CDR3nt: TGTGCCAGCAGCCCCCGGGGGGCCGATAATTCACCCCTCCACTTT
len: 17; v_gene: TRBV7-9; abundance: NA; d_gene: TRBD1; j_gene: TRBJ1-5; CDR3aa: CASSPTGGYMGNQPQHF; CDR3nt: TGTGCCAGCAGCCCGACAGGGGGATATATGGGCAATCAGCCCCAGCATTTT
len: 13; v_gene: TRBV18; abundance: NA; d_gene: NA; j_gene: TRBJ2-7; CDR3aa: CASSLNRDHEQYF; CDR3nt: TGTGCCAGCTCACTCAACAGGGACCACGAGCAGTACTTC
len: 14; v_gene: TRBV30; abundance: few; d_gene: NA; j_gene: TRBJ1-1; CDR3aa: CAWSVERRNTEAFF; CDR3nt: TGTGCCTGGAGTGTGGAGCGGAGAAACACTGAAGCTTTCTTT
len: 17; v_gene: TRBV28; abundance: NA; d_gene: TRBD1; j_gene: TRBJ1-2; CDR3aa: CASSYATGRFVDYGYTF; CDR3nt: TGTGCCAGCAGTTACGCGACAGGGAGGTTCGTCGACTATGGCTACACCTTC
len: 14; v_gene: TRBV5-4; abundance: NA; d_gene: NA; j_gene: TRBJ1-6; CDR3aa: CASSLSRGDSPLHF; CDR3nt: TGTGCCAGCAGCTTGTCGCGGGGGGATTCACCCCTCCACTTT
len: 15; v_gene: TRBV6-1; abundance: NA; d_gene: TRBD1; j_gene: TRBJ1-5; CDR3aa: CASSATGRGNQPQHF; CDR3nt: TGTGCCAGCAGTGCGACAGGGCGAGGCAATCAGCCCCAGCATTTT
len: 14; v_gene: TRBV5-4; abundance: NA; d_gene: TRBD1; j_gene: TRBJ2-7; CDR3aa: CASSSDRANYEQYF; CDR3nt: TGTGCCAGCAGCTCGGACAGGGCTAACTACGAGCAGTACTTC
len: 16; v_gene: TRBV5-1; abundance: few; d_gene: NA; j_gene: TRBJ1-2; CDR3aa: CASSLVVGGENYGYTF; CDR3nt: TGCGCCAGCAGCTTGGTGGTCGGCGGGGAGAACTATGGCTACACCTTC
len: 13; v_gene: TRBV11-2; abundance: NA; d_gene: TRBD1; j_gene: TRBJ2-4; CDR3aa: CASTRQGGNIQYF; CDR3nt: TGTGCCAGCACCCGACAGGGGGGGAACATTCAGTACTTC
len: 15; v_gene: TRBV9; abundance: few; d_gene: NA; j_gene: TRBJ2-1; CDR3aa: CASSVGGGVYNEQFF; CDR3nt: TGTGCCAGCAGCGTAGGGGGCGGGGTCTACAATGAGCAGTTCTTC
len: 14; v_gene: TRBV9; abundance: NA; d_gene: TRBD1; j_gene: TRBJ1-1; CDR3aa: CASSPRQGATEAFF; CDR3nt: TGTGCCAGCAGCCCCCGACAGGGGGCCACTGAAGCTTTCTTT
len: 15; v_gene: TRBV4-2; abundance: NA; d_gene: NA; j_gene: TRBJ2-7; CDR3aa: CASSQERLYNYEQYF; CDR3nt: TGTGCCAGCAGCCAAGAACGACTTTACAACTACGAGCAGTACTTC
len: 16; v_gene: TRBV28; abundance: NA; d_gene: TRBD2; j_gene: TRBJ2-2; CDR3aa: CASFGLAGVGTGELFF; CDR3nt: TGTGCCAGCTTCGGACTAGCGGGAGTGGGCACCGGGGAGCTGTTTTTT